This T cell receptor (beta chain) was recovered during a study of cytomegalovirus exposure and HLA in healthy donors. Whole-study results and caveats: In vitro testing confirmed a few CMV-associated chains as specific for CMV antigens. Listed as cytomegalovirus-associated were about 160 TCR beta chains.

Donors came from a validation cohort of 90 to 150 subjects, distinct from the first 666-subject cohort. TCRdb keeps only in-frame clones here, not all; method: immunoSEQ multiplex PCR. The sample holds roughly 120,000 clones, 88% seen once. The CDR3 is 13 amino acids. Germline V lookup: CDR1 SEHNR, CDR2 FQNEAQ (reference sequence). The germline V and J ends were trimmed by 3 bases and 0 bases, with 6 bases remaining between them. About this clone itself: The target antigen is unknown.

The sequenced material came from PBMCs. The clonotype comes from a woman aged 25 to 39 in good health and CMV-seropositive. This chain links TRBV7-9 with TRBJ2-7; D is unclear. CDR3 nucleotide sequence: TGTGCCAGCAGCTTTTCGGGCTCCTACGAGCAGTACTTC. Residues: CASSFSGSYEQYF. Full variable domain (rest looked up from reference TRBV7-9 and TRBJ2-7): DTGVSQNPRHKITKRGQNVTFRCDPISEHNRLYWYRQTLGQGPEFLTYFQNEAQLEKSRLLSDRFSAERPKGSFSTLEIQRTEQGDSAMYLCASSFSGSYEQYFGPGTRLTVT.